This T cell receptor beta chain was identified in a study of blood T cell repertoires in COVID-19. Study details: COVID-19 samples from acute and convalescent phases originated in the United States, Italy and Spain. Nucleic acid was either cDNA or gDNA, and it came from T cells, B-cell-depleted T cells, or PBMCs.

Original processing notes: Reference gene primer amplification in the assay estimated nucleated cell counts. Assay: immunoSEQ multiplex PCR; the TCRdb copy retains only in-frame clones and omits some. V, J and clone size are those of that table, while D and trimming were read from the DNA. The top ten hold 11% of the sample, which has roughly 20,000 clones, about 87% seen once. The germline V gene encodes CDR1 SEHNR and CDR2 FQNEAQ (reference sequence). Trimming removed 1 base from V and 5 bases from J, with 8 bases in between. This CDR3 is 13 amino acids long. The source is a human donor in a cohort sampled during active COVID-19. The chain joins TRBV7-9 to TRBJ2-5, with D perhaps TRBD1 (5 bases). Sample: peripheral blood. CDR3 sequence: CASSLGTRETQYF. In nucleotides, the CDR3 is TGTGCCAGCAGCTTAGGGACAAGGGAGACCCAGTACTTC.